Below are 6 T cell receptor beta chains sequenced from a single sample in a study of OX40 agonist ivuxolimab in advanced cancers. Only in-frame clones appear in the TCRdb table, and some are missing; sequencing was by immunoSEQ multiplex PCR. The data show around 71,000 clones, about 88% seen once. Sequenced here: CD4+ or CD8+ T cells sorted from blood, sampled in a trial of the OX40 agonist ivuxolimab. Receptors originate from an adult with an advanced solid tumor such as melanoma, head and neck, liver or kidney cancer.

CDR3 sequence reads: CASSVGSGHSYEQYF. The CDR3 region has the DNA TGTGCCAGCAGCGTAGGTAGCGGGCACTCCTACGAGCAGTACTTC. The chain joins TRBV9 to TRBJ2-5; 7 bases line up with TRBD2. The J call may be mistaken, given a closer DNA end match to TRBJ2-7. The CDR3 covers 15 residues. The germline V gene encodes CDR1 SGDLS and CDR2 YYNGEE.

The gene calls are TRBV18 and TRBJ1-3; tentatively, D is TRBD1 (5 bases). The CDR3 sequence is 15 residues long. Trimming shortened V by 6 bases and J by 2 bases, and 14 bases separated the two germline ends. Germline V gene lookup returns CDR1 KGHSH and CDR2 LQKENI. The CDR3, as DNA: TGTGCCAGCTCGTCAATGACAGACACTGGAAACACCATATATTTT. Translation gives CASSSMTDTGNTIYF.

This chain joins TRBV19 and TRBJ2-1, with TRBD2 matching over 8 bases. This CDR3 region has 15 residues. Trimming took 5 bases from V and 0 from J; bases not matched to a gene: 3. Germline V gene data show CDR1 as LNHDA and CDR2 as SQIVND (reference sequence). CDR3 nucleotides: TGTGCCAGTAGTTTAAGCGGGAGCTCCTACAATGAGCAGTTCTTC. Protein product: CASSLSGSSYNEQFF.

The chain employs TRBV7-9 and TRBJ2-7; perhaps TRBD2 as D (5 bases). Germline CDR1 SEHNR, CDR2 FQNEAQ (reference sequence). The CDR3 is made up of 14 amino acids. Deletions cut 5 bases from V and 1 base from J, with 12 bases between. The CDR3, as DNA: TGTGCCAGCAGCCGTACTAGTTTGTCCTACGAGCAGTACTTC. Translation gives CASSRTSLSYEQYF.

Written as DNA, the CDR3 is TGTGCCAGCAGCCCGCTGGGGGCTGGAAACACCATATATTTT. It codes for CASSPLGAGNTIYF. The genes are TRBV7-8 and TRBJ1-3, with D tentatively TRBD1 (5 bases). This CDR3 spans 14 amino acids. Trimming took off 5 bases at V and 2 bases at J, with 10 bases between the two ends. The V gene's germline CDR1 is SGHVS and CDR2 FQNEAQ.

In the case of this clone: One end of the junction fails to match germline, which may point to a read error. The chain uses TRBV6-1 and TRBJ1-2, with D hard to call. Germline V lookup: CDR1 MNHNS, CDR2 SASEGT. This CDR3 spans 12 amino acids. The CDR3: CASREESYGYTF. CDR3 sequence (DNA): TGTGCCAGCAGGGAAGAGTCCTATGGCTACACCTTC.